These 3 T cell receptor beta chains came from one sample sequenced in a study of neurological immune-mediated disorders. TCRdb used MiXCR to reprocess the 5' RACE reads, holding one entry per CDR3 protein. This table has 40,000 or so distinct CDR3 sequences, about 4.4% appearing once. Material: CD4+ T cells from blood. Receptors originate from a man younger than 30 in good health.

This clonotype was seen many times. The chain couples TRBV5-1 to TRBJ1-1, with unresolved D. Per the germline V gene, CDR1 is SGHRS and CDR2 is YFSETQ. The CDR3 length is 12 residues. Trimming stripped 5 bases from V and 0 bases from J, with 5 bases between. In DNA, the CDR3 is TGCGCCAGCAGTCGGTTGAACACTGAAGCTTTCTTT. It yields the protein CASSRLNTEAFF.

This clonotype came up many times. The rearrangement joins TRBV6-6 to TRBJ2-1; 10 bases align to TRBD2. CDR1 and CDR2 from the germline V gene are MNHNY and SVGAGI (reference sequence). This CDR3 contains 15 residues. Trimming removed 6 bases from V and 5 bases from J; junction bases left unmatched: 7. CDR3 loop: CASRPLAGADNEQFF. CDR3 DNA sequence: TGTGCCAGCAGACCCCTAGCGGGGGCCGACAATGAGCAGTTCTTC.

This clonotype occurred many times. The rearrangement uses TRBV20-1 and TRBJ2-7, with a tentative D call TRBD2 (5 bases). The CDR3 covers 14 residues. CDR1 is DFQATT and CDR2 is SNEGSKA in the germline V gene (reference sequence). V shed 0 bases and J shed 5 bases, with 14 bases lying between them. The CDR3 loop reads CSARDAAGVNEQYF. Written as DNA, the CDR3 is TGCAGTGCTAGAGATGCGGCGGGCGTGAACGAGCAGTACTTC.